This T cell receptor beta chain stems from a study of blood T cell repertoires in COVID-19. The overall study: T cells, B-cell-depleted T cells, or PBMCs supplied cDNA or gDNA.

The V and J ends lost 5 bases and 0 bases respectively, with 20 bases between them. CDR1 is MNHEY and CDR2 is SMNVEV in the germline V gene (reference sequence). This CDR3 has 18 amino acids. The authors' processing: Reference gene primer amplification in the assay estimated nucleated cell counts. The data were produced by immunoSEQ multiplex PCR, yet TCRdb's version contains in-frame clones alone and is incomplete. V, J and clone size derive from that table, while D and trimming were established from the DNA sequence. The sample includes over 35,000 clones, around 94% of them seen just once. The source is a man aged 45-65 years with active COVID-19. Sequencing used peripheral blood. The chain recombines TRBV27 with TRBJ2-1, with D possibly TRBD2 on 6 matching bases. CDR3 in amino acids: CASSRGSGRAVSYNEQFF. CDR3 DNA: TGTGCCAGCAGTCGGGGGAGCGGAAGGGCGGTCTCCTACAATGAGCAGTTCTTC.